This TCR beta chain was observed in a study of blood T cell repertoires in COVID-19. Study summary: The United States, Italy and Spain supplied acute and convalescent COVID-19 samples. The analysed material was cDNA or gDNA that came from T cells, B-cell-depleted T cells, or PBMCs.

CDR3 length equals 14 residues. Germline loops: CDR1 KGHSH, CDR2 LQKENI. Deletions cut 3 bases from V and 0 bases from J, with 8 bases between. As processed by the authors: Estimation of nucleated cell counts relied on the amplification of reference gene primers. The assay was immunoSEQ multiplex PCR, and TCRdb's table has in-frame clones only and misses some. V, J and clone size were drawn from that table, and D and trimming were deduced from the DNA. The sample has 180,000 or so clones, 87% seen once. The V call is TRBV18, the J call TRBJ1-1; D not certain. The sequencing input was peripheral blood. This clonotype originated in a woman in her fifties or sixties with acute or convalescent COVID-19. In DNA, the CDR3 is TGTGCCAGCTCACCTTTTCCGGTGAACACTGAAGCTTTCTTT. Translation gives CASSPFPVNTEAFF.